Listed below are T cell receptor beta chains from one sample, sequenced in a study of blood T cell repertoires in COVID-19. Generated by immunoSEQ multiplex PCR, the TCRdb table keeps only in-frame clones and is missing some. The repertoire holds approximately 300,000 clones, around 90% seen once, with 6% to 7% in the top ten. Sequences were obtained from peripheral blood. These receptors all come from a woman aged 25 to 39 with COVID-19, enrolled during active disease. The conserved cysteine and the conserved F or W are not part of the CDR3 here.

>TRBJ2-5|TRBV7-9
ASSLAGGRETQY
>TRBJ2-1|TRBV11-2
ASSTLKRGLAGTYNEQF
>TRBJ1-5|TRBV2
ASKMDRGHNQPQH
>TRBJ1-2|TRBV19
ASRPLSGLYGYT
>TRBJ2-2|TRBV10-1
ASSVTGNTGELF
>TRBJ2-1|TRBV5-6
ASSSLAGGNNEQF
>TRBJ1-4|TRBV30
AWSAPDFPNEKLF
>TRBJ1-1|TRBV6-6
AVEGADTEAF
>TRBJ2-7|TRBV19
ASNMGQGTYEQY
>TRBJ2-3|TRBV7-8
ASSLTQGTQY
>TRBJ2-5|TRBV5-4
ASSSGTGTFQETQY
>TRBJ1-1|TRBV19
ASSIFAKREQSTEAF
>TRBJ1-2|TRBV15
ATSSLGTGIYGYT
>TRBJ1-1|TRBV6-5
ATRQGVNTEAF
>TRBJ1-3|TRBV7-9
ASSFGPALSGNTIY
>TRBJ1-2|TRBV20-1
SASRDSVNYGYT
>TRBJ2-2|TRBV24-1
ATCGAFGTGELF
>TRBJ2-5|TRBV4-3
ASSQDPPGGLQETQY
>TRBJ1-2|TRBV5-1
ASSSDYGYT
>TRBJ1-2|TRBV5-1
ASSLQSGQSYGYT
>TRBJ2-6|TRBV10-3
AITKGVGANVLT
>TRBJ1-1|TRBV13
ASSFRTGGSGTEAF
>TRBJ2-3|TRBV10-3
AISGRTSGITDTQY
>TRBJ2-2|TRBV19
ASSTLSNTGELF
>TRBJ2-1|TRBV11-2
ASSPILAGGYNEQF
>TRBJ2-7|TRBV5-1
ASSEQGAEQY
>TRBJ2-7|TRBV3-1/TRBV3-2
ASSLTGEARYEQY
>TRBJ2-1|TRBV9
ASSVGPAGYNEQF
>TRBJ2-3|TRBV3-1/TRBV3-2
ASSQELAGVADTQY
>TRBJ1-2|TRBV28
ASRARGRHNYGYT
>TRBJ1-6|TRBV20-1
SASRGSSLGLRSPLH
>TRBJ2-5|TRBV7-9
ASSGTVLPQY
>TRBJ1-1|TRBV2
ASSVWSITEAF
>TRBJ2-7|TRBV6-5
ASSYTGMGYEQY
>TRBJ1-6|TRBV25-1
ASSPQEGAGLNSPLH
>TRBJ2-2|TRBV9
ASSEGLRQITNTGELF
>TRBJ2-7|TRBV30
AWSRLRGTRAYEQY
>TRBJ2-2|TRBV25-1
ASSRTGELF
>TRBJ2-7|TRBV4-1
ASSLLDGGAAEQY
>TRBJ2-7|TRBV19
ASRVRGTGGEQY
>TRBJ1-5|TRBV19
ASSVGQGSNQPQH
>TRBJ2-6|TRBV19
ASTFSGANVLT
>TRBJ1-2|TRBV10-3
AISGGAGGSYGYT
>TRBJ1-2|TRBV29-1
SGRGSGGYT
>TRBJ2-4|TRBV28
ASSFRGNIQY
>TRBJ2-7|TRBV9
ASSVGGLSYEQY
>TRBJ1-4|TRBV11-2
ASSPRWTGGEKLF
>TRBJ2-2|TRBV7-3
ASSLGTSGRVNTGELF
>TRBJ2-1|TRBV9
ASTPGLAGVTEQF
>TRBJ1-4|TRBV5-1
ASSRRQGLDEKLF
>TRBJ2-2|TRBV24-1
ATSDFRDMNTGELF
>TRBJ1-1|TRBV7-9
ASSLDGQGTTEAF
>TRBJ1-5|TRBV15
ATRPGGTNQPQH
>TRBJ1-4|TRBV3-1/TRBV3-2
ASSFPGGSDEKLF
>TRBJ2-1|TRBV5-1
ASSLGSGAGQF